The rows below give T cell receptor beta chains drawn from one sample of a study of shared clonotypes between healthy human individuals. Assay: immunoSEQ multiplex PCR; the TCRdb copy retains only in-frame clones and omits some. The sample carries roughly 2 million clones, less than 95% recorded once. The sample consisted of naive CD8+ T cells sorted from blood. All receptors come from a young man in good health. Both conserved end residues are part of each CDR3. Fields, in order: CDR3 length, V gene, D gene, clone size, J gene, CDR3 DNA, CDR3 protein. A D gene is named only where the DNA matches it firmly. A clone size is listed for some rows: how often the clone was seen (once, few, many), or a class if it is expanded.

>14|TRBV27|.|.|TRBJ1-1
TGTGCCAGCAGCCTTCTATTGGGGAACACTGAAGCTTTCTTT
CASSLLLGNTEAFF
>14|TRBV6-5|TRBD1|.|TRBJ2-7
TGTGCCAGCAGTTGGGGACAGGTGGGGTACGAGCAGTACTTC
CASSWGQVGYEQYF
>13|TRBV5-6|.|once|TRBJ2-7
TGTGCCAGCAGCCCCCCGGGGGTTGACGAGCAGTACTTC
CASSPPGVDEQYF
>15|TRBV29-1|TRBD2|.|TRBJ2-1
TGCAGCGTTGTGACTAGCGGGAGCACCTACAATGAGCAGTTCTTC
CSVVTSGSTYNEQFF
>13|TRBV7-6|.|.|TRBJ2-5
TGTGCCAGCAGCCACGACTACCAAGAGACCCAGTACTTC
CASSHDYQETQYF
>15|TRBV5-4|.|.|TRBJ2-2
TGTGCCAGCAGCTTTTTAGCAGGGGACACCGGGGAGCTGTTTTTT
CASSFLAGDTGELFF
>14|TRBV13|TRBD1|once|TRBJ1-5
TGTGCCAGCAGCTTAGGCCAGGGGGTTCAGCCCCAGCATTTT
CASSLGQGVQPQHF
>17|TRBV4-3|.|.|TRBJ1-6
TGCGCCAGCAGCCAAGATGTTGTAGGGACTCTATTTGGACCCCTCCACTTT
CASSQDVVGTLFGPLHF
>13|TRBV7-2|.|.|TRBJ2-1
TGTGCCAGCAGCTTAGACCAATACAATGAGCAGTTCTTC
CASSLDQYNEQFF
>14|TRBV19|TRBD1|few|TRBJ1-6
TGTGCCAGTAGTTTCCCGGGACAGGGATCACCCCTCCACTTT
CASSFPGQGSPLHF
>14|TRBV5-1|.|.|TRBJ1-4
TGCGCCAGCAGCTTGGAGGATGCAGATGAAAAACTGTTTTTT
CASSLEDADEKLFF
>15|TRBV5-4|.|.|TRBJ2-5
TGTGCCAGCAGCTACCCGACAGGCGCCAGGGAGACCCAGTACTTC
CASSYPTGARETQYF
>16|TRBV6-6|.|.|TRBJ2-5
TGTGCCAGCAGTTACCTGGGAGAGGGGGACCAAGAGACCCAGTACTTC
CASSYLGEGDQETQYF
>15|TRBV9|.|.|TRBJ2-7
TGTGCCAGCAGCGTAGGGTCAAACGGTCCTTACGAGCAGTACTTC
CASSVGSNGPYEQYF
>16|TRBV19|.|.|TRBJ2-1
TGTGCCAGTAGTATAATCCCGCAAAGCTCCTACAATGAGCAGTTCTTC
CASSIIPQSSYNEQFF
>14|TRBV5-8|.|.|TRBJ1-3
TGTGCCAGCAGCGCGCGGGACACGGTGAACACCATATATTTT
CASSARDTVNTIYF
>12|TRBV19|.|once|TRBJ1-2
TGTGCCGGCCGGGACAATAACTATGGCTACACCTTC
CAGRDNNYGYTF
>16|TRBV6-5|TRBD2|.|TRBJ2-5
TGTGCCAGCAGTTGGGGGACTAGCGGGAGTGGGGAGACCCAGTACTTC
CASSWGTSGSGETQYF
>16|TRBV13|.|.|TRBJ2-1
TGTGCCAGCAGTCAGTCCTTAGGTGAGGGCGGCTATGAGCAGTTCTTC
CASSQSLGEGGYEQFF
>13|TRBV10-3|.|.|TRBJ2-7
TGTGCCATCAGGGACGGAAGCGCCTACGAGCAGTACTTC
CAIRDGSAYEQYF
>15|TRBV6-5|TRBD2|.|TRBJ2-1
TGTGCCAGCAGTCTCCTGAATAGCGGGAACAATGAGCAGTTCTTC
CASSLLNSGNNEQFF
>14|TRBV6-1|.|.|TRBJ1-2
TGTGCCAGCACCGAAGTGCGGGGTGGGTTTGGCTACACCTTC
CASTEVRGGFGYTF
>15|TRBV19|.|once|TRBJ2-3
TGTGCCAGTAGTATATTCGGTTCTAGCACAGATACGCAGTATTTT
CASSIFGSSTDTQYF
>15|TRBV27|.|.|TRBJ2-1
TGTGCCAGCAGTTTAATAGCGGTTCCCTACAATGAGCAGTTCTTC
CASSLIAVPYNEQFF
>18|TRBV6-1|.|.|TRBJ2-1
TGTGCCAGCAGTGCCACCGCAGGGCTACCGGGATCCTACAATGAGCAGTTCTTC
CASSATAGLPGSYNEQFF
>13|TRBV18|TRBD1|.|TRBJ2-7
TGTGCCAGCTCACCAACAGGGGCTGTAGGGCAGTACTTC
CASSPTGAVGQYF
>15|TRBV7-8|.|.|TRBJ2-4
TGTGCCAGCAGCTTACTTGGGAGGGCCAAAAACATTCAGTACTTC
CASSLLGRAKNIQYF
>14|TRBV9|.|.|TRBJ2-7
TGTGCCAGCAGCGTAGGGCAGGGGTCGGGCGAGCAGTACTTC
CASSVGQGSGEQYF
>17|TRBV19|.|.|TRBJ2-7
TGTGCCAGTAGCCAAGGGGGACCAGCCTCTATATACTACGAGCAGTACTTC
CASSQGGPASIYYEQYF
>15|TRBV19|.|once|TRBJ1-2
TGTGCCAGTAGTATCGTCGGGGGCGGAGTGGATGGCTACACCTTC
CASSIVGGGVDGYTF
>15|TRBV11-2|TRBD2|.|TRBJ2-7
TGTGCCAGCAGCTTAGGACGGACTAGCGGGTACGAGCAGTACTTC
CASSLGRTSGYEQYF
>20|TRBV9|.|.|TRBJ2-3
TGTGCCAGCAGCCCCCACCCCGACGGGGTCGTGGGGCATAGCACAGATACGCAGTATTTT
CASSPHPDGVVGHSTDTQYF
>16|TRBV4-3|TRBD1|.|TRBJ2-5
TGCGCCAGCAGCCCCACACCAGGACAGGGGCCGGGGACCCAGTACTTC
CASSPTPGQGPGTQYF
>17|TRBV5-1|TRBD2|.|TRBJ2-2
TGCGCCAGCAGCTCCATATGGACTAGCGGGGGTACCGGGGAGCTGTTTTTT
CASSSIWTSGGTGELFF
>13|TRBV7-9|.|.|TRBJ2-7
TGTGCCAGCAGGATCTCGCAAGGGCACGAGCAGTACTTC
CASRISQGHEQYF
>18|TRBV7-9|.|.|TRBJ1-1
TGTGCCAGCAGCAGTCCAGGGGAATCGGAGGGTGGGAACACTGAAGCTTTCTTT
CASSSPGESEGGNTEAFF
>11|TRBV27|.|.|TRBJ2-7
TGTGCCAGCAGTTTCGGTCCCGAGCAGTACTTC
CASSFGPEQYF
>15|TRBV6-5|.|.|TRBJ2-3
TGTGCCAGCAGTTACTGGGACGGCAGCACAGATACGCAGTATTTT
CASSYWDGSTDTQYF
>14|TRBV29-1|.|.|TRBJ2-1
TGCAGCGTTGATGGCGGGTTCTCCTACAATGAGCAGTTCTTC
CSVDGGFSYNEQFF
>15|TRBV7-9|.|.|TRBJ1-1
TGTGCCAGCAGCTTAGGGTCAGGGTGGAACACTGAAGCTTTCTTT
CASSLGSGWNTEAFF
>14|TRBV9|.|.|TRBJ2-7
TGTGCCAGCAGCGTAGAGTCAGAGTCCTACGAGCAGTACTTC
CASSVESESYEQYF